The T cell receptor (beta chain) described here comes from a study of OX40 agonist ivuxolimab in advanced cancers. Whole-study context: The patients received ivuxolimab by intravenous route every 2 weeks at 0.01 to 10 mg/kg. Patients treated during dose escalation were battling hepatocellular carcinoma, melanoma, renal cell or head and neck cancer.

Whole-study findings and limits: The study observed clonal expansion of CD4+ and CD8+ blood T cells by week 6 at 0.1 to 3.0 mg/kg.

Sequencing was performed with immunoSEQ multiplex PCR; in TCRdb, only in-frame clones are kept and a portion is missing. The table has over 60,000 clones, 80% to 90% seen once. Note on this clone: The antigen is unknown.

The sampling schedule covered blood at baseline, cycle 4 day 1, and cycle 7 day 1. CDR1 MGHRA and CDR2 YSYEKL come from the germline V gene. The CDR3 length is 17 residues. The ends were cut back, 0 bases at V and 7 bases at J, with 18 bases in the middle. The V and J genes are TRBV4-1 and TRBJ1-4; TRBD1 is a possible D gene (5 bases). The sequenced sample was CD4+ or CD8+ T cells sorted from blood, obtained in a trial of the OX40 agonist ivuxolimab. This TCR came from an adult with an advanced solid tumor such as melanoma, head and neck, liver or kidney cancer. Here the CDR3 reads CASSQDPGGSIGEKLFF. CDR3 DNA sequence: TGCGCCAGCAGCCAAGACCCCGGGGGATCGATCGGTGAAAAACTGTTTTTT.